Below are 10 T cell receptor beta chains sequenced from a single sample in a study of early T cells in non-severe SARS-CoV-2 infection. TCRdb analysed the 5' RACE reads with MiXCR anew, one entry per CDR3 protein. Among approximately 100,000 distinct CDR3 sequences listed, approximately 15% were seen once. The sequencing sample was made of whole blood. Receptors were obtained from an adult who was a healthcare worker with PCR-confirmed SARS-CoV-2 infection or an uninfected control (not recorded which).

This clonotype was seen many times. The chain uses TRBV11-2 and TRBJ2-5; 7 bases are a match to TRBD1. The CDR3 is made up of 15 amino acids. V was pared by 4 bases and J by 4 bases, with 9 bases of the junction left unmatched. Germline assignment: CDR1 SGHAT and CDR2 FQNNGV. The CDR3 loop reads CASSSGSEGAETQYF. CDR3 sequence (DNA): TGTGCCAGCAGCTCCGGTTCCGAGGGGGCAGAGACCCAGTACTTC.

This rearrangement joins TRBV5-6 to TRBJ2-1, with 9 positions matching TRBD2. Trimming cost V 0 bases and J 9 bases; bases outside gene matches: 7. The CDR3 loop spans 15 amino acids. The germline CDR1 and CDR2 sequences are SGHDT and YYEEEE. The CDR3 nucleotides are TGTGCCAGCAGCTTGGCGGAGCGGGAGGTTGTTGAGCAGTTCTTC. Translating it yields CASSLAEREVVEQFF.

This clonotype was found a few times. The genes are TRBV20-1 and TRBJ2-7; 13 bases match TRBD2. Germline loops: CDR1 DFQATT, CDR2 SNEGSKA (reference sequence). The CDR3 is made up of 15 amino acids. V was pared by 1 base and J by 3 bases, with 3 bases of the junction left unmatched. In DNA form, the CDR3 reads TGCAGTGCTAGAGGAAGACTAGCGGGAGGCTACGAGCAGTACTTC. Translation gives CSARGRLAGGYEQYF.

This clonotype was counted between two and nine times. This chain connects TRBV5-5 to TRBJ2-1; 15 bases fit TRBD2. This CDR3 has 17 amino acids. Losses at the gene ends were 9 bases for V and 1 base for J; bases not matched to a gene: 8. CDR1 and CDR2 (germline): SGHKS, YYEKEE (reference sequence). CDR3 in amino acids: CATSGTSGGRSYNEQFF. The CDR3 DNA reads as TGTGCCACCTCCGGGACTAGCGGGGGGAGGTCCTACAATGAGCAGTTCTTC.

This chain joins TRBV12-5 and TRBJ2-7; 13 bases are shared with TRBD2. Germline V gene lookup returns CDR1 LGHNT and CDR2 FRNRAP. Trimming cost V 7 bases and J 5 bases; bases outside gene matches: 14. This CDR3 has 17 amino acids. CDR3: CASVLGLAGVNPHEQYF. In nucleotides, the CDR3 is TGTGCTAGTGTTCTAGGACTAGCGGGAGTTAATCCCCACGAGCAGTACTTC.

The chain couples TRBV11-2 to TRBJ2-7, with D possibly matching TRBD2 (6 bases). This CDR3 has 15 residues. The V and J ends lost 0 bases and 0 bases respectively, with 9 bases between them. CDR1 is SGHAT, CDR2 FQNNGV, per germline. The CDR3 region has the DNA TGTGCCAGCAGCTTAGACTGGCGGGGCTCCTACGAGCAGTACTTC. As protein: CASSLDWRGSYEQYF.

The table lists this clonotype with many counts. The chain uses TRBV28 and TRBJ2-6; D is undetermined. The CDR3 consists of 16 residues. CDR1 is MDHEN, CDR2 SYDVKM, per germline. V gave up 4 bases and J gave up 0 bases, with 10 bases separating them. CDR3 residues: CASSSSSSSGANVLTF. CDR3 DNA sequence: TGTGCCAGCAGTTCCTCATCGTCCTCTGGGGCCAACGTCCTGACTTTC.

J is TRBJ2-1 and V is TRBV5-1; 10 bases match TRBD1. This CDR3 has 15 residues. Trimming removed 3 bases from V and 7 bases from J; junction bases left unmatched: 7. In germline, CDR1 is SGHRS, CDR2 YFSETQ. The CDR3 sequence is CASSSGQGVGNEQFF. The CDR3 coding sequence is TGCGCCAGCAGCTCCGGACAGGGGGTTGGAAATGAGCAGTTCTTC.

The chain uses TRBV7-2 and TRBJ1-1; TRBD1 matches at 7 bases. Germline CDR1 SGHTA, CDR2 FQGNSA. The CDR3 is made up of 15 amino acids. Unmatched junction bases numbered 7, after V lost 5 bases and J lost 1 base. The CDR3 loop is CASSMAGTANTEAFF. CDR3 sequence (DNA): TGTGCCAGCAGCATGGCCGGGACAGCGAACACTGAAGCTTTCTTT.

CDR3 in DNA: TGTGCCAGCAGCTTAGTCCAGGGGTTGGGAGAGCAGTACTTC. It specifies CASSLVQGLGEQYF. The V call is TRBV7-9, the J call TRBJ2-7; D is possibly TRBD1 (6 bases). The length of the CDR3 is 14 residues. CDR1 SEHNR and CDR2 FQNEAQ come from the germline V gene (reference sequence). Trimming removed 1 base from V and 7 bases from J, with 14 bases in between.